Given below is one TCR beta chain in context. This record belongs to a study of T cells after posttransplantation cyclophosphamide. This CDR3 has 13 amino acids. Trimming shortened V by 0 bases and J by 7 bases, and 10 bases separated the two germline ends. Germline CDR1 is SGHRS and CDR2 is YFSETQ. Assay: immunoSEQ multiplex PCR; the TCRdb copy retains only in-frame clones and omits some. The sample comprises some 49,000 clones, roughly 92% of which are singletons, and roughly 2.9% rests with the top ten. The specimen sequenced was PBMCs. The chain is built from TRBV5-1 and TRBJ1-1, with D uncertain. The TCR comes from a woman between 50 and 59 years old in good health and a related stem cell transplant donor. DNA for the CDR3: TGCGCCAGCAGCTTGGAGCCCGAATATGAAGCTTTCTTT. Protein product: CASSLEPEYEAFF. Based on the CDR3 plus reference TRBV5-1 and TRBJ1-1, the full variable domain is KAGVTQTPRYLIKTRGQQVTLSCSPISGHRSVSWYQQTPGQGLQFLFEYFSETQRNKGNFPGRFSGRQFSNSRSEMNVSTLELGDSALYLCASSLEPEYEAFFGQGTRLTVV.